This T cell receptor beta chain was sequenced for a study of shared clonotypes between healthy human individuals. Findings and limits, study-wide: Researchers sampled blood only, noting tissue repertoires likely differ.

Germline V gives CDR1 MNHEY, CDR2 SMNVEV (reference sequence). J gave up 0 bases and V 7 bases, and 6 bases lay outside the gene matches. This CDR3 has 14 amino acids. An assay was performed, and its level was deep. The repertoire was sequenced with immunoSEQ multiplex PCR; TCRdb's copy has only in-frame clones and lacks some. The sample lists about half a million clones, approximately 79% occurring once. This clone was recorded only once. The antigen is not known. Donors comprised healthy HIV-negative adults lacking recent acute infections or vaccinations. The TCR comes from a woman aged 40 to 50 in good health. Some clones in this sample may be carry-over from other donors' samples. The chain joins TRBV27 to TRBJ2-7; 7 nucleotides align to TRBD2. Sequencing was carried out using PBMCs. The CDR3 sequence: CASTRRGSSYEQYF. Here the CDR3 DNA reads TGTGCCAGCACCCGGCGGGGGAGCTCCTACGAGCAGTACTTC.